Listed below are T cell receptor beta chains from one sample, sequenced in a study of cytomegalovirus exposure and HLA in healthy donors. TCRdb's copy holds only in-frame clones and misses some; the assay was immunoSEQ multiplex PCR. The data contain over 200,000 clones, 70% to 85% of them singletons. The sequenced sample consisted of PBMCs. The origin of the receptors is a male donor in good health and CMV-seronegative. CDR3s include the opening cysteine and the closing phenylalanine or tryptophan. The D gene is left open where the match is weak. Expanded clones are given a class, and other clones once, few, many or no size at all.

d_call j_call clone_size v_call cdr3_aa cdr3_nt
NA TRBJ2-7 NA TRBV27 CASSLADSYEQYF TGTGCCAGCAGTTTGGCAGACTCCTACGAGCAGTACTTC
NA TRBJ1-5 many TRBV28 CASSTVGSGNQPQHF TGTGCCAGCAGCACGGTCGGGTCGGGCAATCAGCCCCAGCATTTT
TRBD1 TRBJ1-2 NA TRBV6-6 CASSYSRDRVDYGYTF TGTGCCAGCAGTTACTCGAGGGACAGGGTAGACTATGGCTACACCTTC
TRBD1 TRBJ1-4 few TRBV27 CASSQTGYGELFF TGTGCCAGCAGTCAGACAGGGTACGGGGAACTTTTTTTT
NA TRBJ2-2 once TRBV6-4 CASSSGSYTGELFF TGTGCCAGCAGCTCCGGGTCCTACACCGGGGAGCTGTTTTTT
TRBD1 TRBJ1-1 NA TRBV6-6 CASSRPGTGPNTEAFF TGTGCCAGCAGCCGACCCGGGACAGGGCCGAACACTGAAGCTTTCTTT
TRBD1 TRBJ2-7 NA TRBV19 CASSIGTGQPYEQYF TGTGCCAGTAGTATTGGGACAGGACAACCCTACGAGCAGTACTTC
NA TRBJ2-3 NA TRBV5-5 CASSLRQGGSAQYF TGTGCCAGCAGCTTGAGACAGGGAGGTAGCGCGCAGTATTTT
TRBD2 TRBJ2-1 NA TRBV14 CASSLTGLAGNEQFF TGTGCCAGCAGCTTAACGGGACTAGCGGGCAATGAGCAGTTCTTC
NA TRBJ2-3 NA TRBV5-6 CASSFGGATDTQYF TGTGCCAGCAGTTTTGGCGGGGCAACAGATACGCAGTATTTT
NA TRBJ2-2 NA TRBV7-6 CASSLVQSAPNTGELFF TGTGCCAGCAGCTTAGTTCAGAGCGCCCCGAACACCGGGGAGCTGTTTTTT
NA TRBJ1-1 NA TRBV7-3 CASSLTGQTYTEAFF TGTGCCAGCAGCTTAACCGGACAGACCTACACTGAAGCTTTCTTT
TRBD2 TRBJ2-1 NA TRBV25-1 CASSGAGGMGEQFF TGTGCCAGCAGTGGAGCGGGAGGGATGGGGGAGCAGTTCTTC
NA TRBJ2-7 NA TRBV27 CASSQGAKLSYEQYF TGTGCCAGCAGTCAAGGGGCCAAGCTGTCCTACGAGCAGTACTTC
NA TRBJ2-1 NA TRBV4-1 CASSQEWQGSYNEQFF TGCGCCAGCAGCCAAGAGTGGCAGGGGTCCTACAATGAGCAGTTCTTC
TRBD1 TRBJ2-5 NA TRBV9 CASSIGTGGETQYF TGTGCCAGCAGCATCGGGACAGGAGGCGAGACCCAGTACTTC
TRBD1 TRBJ1-1 once TRBV30 CAWSAGTDEAFF TGTGCCTGGAGTGCCGGGACAGATGAAGCTTTCTTT
TRBD2 TRBJ2-5 NA TRBV2 CASSGASGRPQETQYF TGTGCCAGCAGTGGGGCTAGCGGGAGGCCGCAAGAGACCCAGTACTTC
NA TRBJ1-3 few TRBV4-1 CASSQGVGPGNTIYF TGCGCCAGCAGCCAAGGCGTGGGCCCTGGAAACACCATATATTTT
NA TRBJ2-1 NA TRBV14 CASSQETGRGNDNHEQFF TGTGCCAGCAGCCAAGAGACTGGTCGGGGAAACGATAACCATGAGCAGTTCTTC
NA TRBJ2-3 NA TRBV7-2 CASSLDPSTDTQYF TGTGCCAGCAGCTTAGATCCTAGCACAGATACGCAGTATTTT
TRBD1 TRBJ1-2 NA TRBV6-1 CASSSGQGAFGYTF TGTGCCAGCAGTTCAGGACAGGGGGCGTTTGGCTACACCTTC
NA TRBJ1-4 NA TRBV27 CASSPVRDYEKLFF TGTGCCAGCAGCCCAGTCAGGGATTATGAAAAACTGTTTTTT
NA TRBJ2-2 NA TRBV5-1 CASSSAVPTGTGELFF TGCGCCAGCAGCTCCGCCGTCCCCACGGGGACCGGGGAGCTGTTTTTT
TRBD1 TRBJ1-1 NA TRBV2 CASDRGLNTEAFF TGTGCCAGTGACAGGGGGCTTAACACTGAAGCTTTCTTT
TRBD2 TRBJ2-3 NA TRBV2 CASGLLAGETDTQYF TGTGCCAGCGGGCTACTAGCGGGAGAAACAGATACGCAGTATTTT
TRBD1 TRBJ2-3 NA TRBV29-1 CSVEGRGLSDTQYF TGCAGCGTTGAGGGCAGGGGGCTTTCAGATACGCAGTATTTT
TRBD1 TRBJ2-5 NA TRBV4-2 CASSQDPRGLGTQYF TGTGCCAGCAGCCAAGATCCCAGGGGGCTAGGGACCCAGTACTTC
TRBD1 TRBJ2-1 once TRBV7-9 CASSTDRGFYNEQFF TGTGCCAGCAGCACGGACAGGGGGTTTTACAATGAGCAGTTCTTC
NA TRBJ2-1 NA TRBV14 CASSQDLGGTRRIYEQFF TGTGCCAGCAGCCAAGATCTCGGAGGGACTCGAAGGATCTATGAGCAGTTCTTC
TRBD1 TRBJ2-7 NA TRBV18 CASSLDRGKFHEQYF TGTGCCAGCTCGCTGGACAGGGGGAAGTTCCACGAGCAGTACTTC
NA TRBJ2-1 few TRBV19 CASSHSYNEQFF TGTGCCAGTAGCCATTCCTACAATGAGCAGTTCTTC
NA TRBJ2-7 NA TRBV19 CASSRERVHEQYF TGTGCCAGTAGTCGGGAGAGGGTTCACGAGCAGTACTTC
TRBD2 TRBJ2-1 NA TRBV29-1 CSVTSGVDYNEQFF TGCAGCGTGACTAGCGGGGTTGATTACAATGAGCAGTTCTTC
TRBD2 TRBJ2-7 NA TRBV19 CASTSSGRANEQYF TGTGCCAGTACCTCTAGCGGGAGGGCCAACGAGCAGTACTTC
NA TRBJ2-3 NA TRBV7-9 CASSPAGPSTDTQYF TGTGCCAGCAGCCCAGCGGGCCCTAGCACAGATACGCAGTATTTT
TRBD2 TRBJ2-1 NA TRBV23-1 CASSQTGTSGSCWNEQFF TGCGCCAGCAGTCAAACCGGGACTAGCGGGAGCTGTTGGAATGAGCAGTTCTTC
NA TRBJ2-7 NA TRBV5-1 CASSPGSGSYEQYF TGCGCCAGCAGCCCCGGGAGCGGTTCCTACGAGCAGTACTTC
NA TRBJ2-5 NA TRBV10-3 CAISPRQETQYF TGTGCCATCAGTCCTAGACAAGAGACCCAGTACTTC
TRBD1 TRBJ1-2 NA TRBV6-5 CASSYSRDRAAGYTF TGTGCCAGCAGTTACTCGCGGGACAGGGCGGCTGGCTACACCTTC
NA TRBJ1-4 few TRBV28 CASSSQGATNEKLFF TGTGCCAGCAGTTCCCAGGGTGCAACTAATGAAAAACTGTTTTTT
TRBD1 TRBJ2-7 NA TRBV5-1 CASSFRGQGTDEQYF TGCGCCAGCAGCTTTCGAGGACAGGGTACCGACGAGCAGTACTTC
TRBD2 TRBJ2-2 once TRBV5-4 CASSLGLAGGGNTGELFF TGTGCCAGCAGCTTGGGGCTAGCGGGAGGGGGAAACACCGGGGAGCTGTTTTTT
NA TRBJ2-1 NA TRBV5-1 CASSLSATPGESDRNEQFF TGCGCCAGCAGCTTGTCTGCCACTCCGGGGGAGTCTGACAGAAATGAGCAGTTCTTC
NA TRBJ2-7 NA TRBV6-1 CASSVRFGGDTYEQYF NA
NA TRBJ2-3 NA TRBV28 CASSSQGWTDTQYF TGTGCCAGCAGTTCTCAGGGGTGGACAGATACGCAGTATTTT
NA TRBJ2-6 NA TRBV29-1 CSSSDGANVLTF TGCAGCTCCAGCGACGGGGCCAACGTCCTGACTTTC
NA TRBJ2-3 few TRBV15 CATSVGSTDTQYF TGTGCCACCAGCGTGGGCAGCACAGATACGCAGTATTTT
NA TRBJ2-1 few TRBV6-1 CASIGTYNEQFF TGTGCCAGCATAGGGACATACAATGAGCAGTTCTTC
TRBD1 TRBJ1-1 NA TRBV4-1 CASSQDPGTGLNTEAFF TGCGCCAGCAGCCAAGATCCCGGGACAGGATTGAACACTGAAGCTTTCTTT
TRBD2 TRBJ2-1 NA TRBV19 CASSIVGLAGDNNEQFF TGTGCCAGTAGTATAGTAGGACTAGCGGGAGATAACAATGAGCAGTTCTTC
TRBD1 TRBJ2-1 NA TRBV2 CASRPDRAQYNEQFF TGTGCCAGCAGACCCGACAGGGCACAATACAATGAGCAGTTCTTC